The T cell receptor beta chain under discussion was sequenced for a study of identical twins. TCRdb reprocessed the 5' RACE reads via MiXCR and lists one record per CDR3 protein. The table records approximately 470,000 distinct CDR3 sequences, approximately 15% of them present only once. The CDR3 has 14 residues. The V gene end was trimmed by 8 bases and the J gene end by 4 bases; junction bases not matched to a gene: 6. The same data also contributed to another study, on yellow fever vaccine responses in identical twins.

The sequence was collected from a woman aged 18-29 years in good health. The sequenced sample consisted of CD4+ T cells sorted from blood. This chain connects TRBV12-3 or TRBV12-4 to TRBJ1-2; 11 bases fit TRBD1. The CDR3 nucleotides are TGTGCCAGCGCGGACAGGGGGCGATTCTATGGCTACACCTTC. As protein: CASADRGRFYGYTF.